The clone carrying this T cell receptor beta chain came up once. As yet, its antigen is unknown. Using immunoSEQ multiplex PCR, the repertoire was profiled, and TCRdb retains in-frame clones only, with some absent. This table holds about 78,000 clones, approximately 88% found once. This specimen comes from a study of T cell responses to AZD1222 COVID-19 vaccine. Study observations and caveats: Variant regions that are unmutated are reportedly the target of nearly half of spike-specific TCRs. Spike-wide vaccine-associated CD4 TCRs dominated at 160-218 and 743-854.

The germline V gene has CDR1 SEHNR and CDR2 FQNEAQ (reference sequence). V lost 4 bases and J 6 bases, leaving 12 bases between the germline ends. There are 14 residues in the CDR3. The V call is TRBV7-9, the J call TRBJ1-4, with a possible D match to TRBD1 (5 bases). The sequence derives from an adult in good health. The source was peripheral blood, collected on day 0 of MenACWY control vaccination. CDR3 amino acids: CASSSGRFDEKLFF. Here the CDR3 DNA reads TGTGCCAGCAGCTCAGGGAGGTTTGATGAAAAACTGTTTTTT. Using reference TRBV7-9 and TRBJ1-4 for the parts outside the CDR3, the full variable domain is DTGVSQNPRHKITKRGQNVTFRCDPISEHNRLYWYRQTLGQGPEFLTYFQNEAQLEKSRLLSDRFSAERPKGSFSTLEIQRTEQGDSAMYLCASSSGRFDEKLFFGSGTQLSVL.